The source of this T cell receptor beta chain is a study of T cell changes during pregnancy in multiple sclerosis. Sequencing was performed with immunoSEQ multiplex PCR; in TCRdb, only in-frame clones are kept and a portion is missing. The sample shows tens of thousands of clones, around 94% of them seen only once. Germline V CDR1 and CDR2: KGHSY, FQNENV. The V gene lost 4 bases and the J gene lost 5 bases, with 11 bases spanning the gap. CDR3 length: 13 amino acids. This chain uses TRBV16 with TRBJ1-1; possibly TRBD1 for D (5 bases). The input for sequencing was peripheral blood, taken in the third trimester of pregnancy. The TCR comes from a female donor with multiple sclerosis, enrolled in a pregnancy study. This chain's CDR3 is CASSPGPRTEAFF. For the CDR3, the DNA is TGTGCCAGCAGCCCAGGGCCGCGGACTGAAGCTTTCTTT.